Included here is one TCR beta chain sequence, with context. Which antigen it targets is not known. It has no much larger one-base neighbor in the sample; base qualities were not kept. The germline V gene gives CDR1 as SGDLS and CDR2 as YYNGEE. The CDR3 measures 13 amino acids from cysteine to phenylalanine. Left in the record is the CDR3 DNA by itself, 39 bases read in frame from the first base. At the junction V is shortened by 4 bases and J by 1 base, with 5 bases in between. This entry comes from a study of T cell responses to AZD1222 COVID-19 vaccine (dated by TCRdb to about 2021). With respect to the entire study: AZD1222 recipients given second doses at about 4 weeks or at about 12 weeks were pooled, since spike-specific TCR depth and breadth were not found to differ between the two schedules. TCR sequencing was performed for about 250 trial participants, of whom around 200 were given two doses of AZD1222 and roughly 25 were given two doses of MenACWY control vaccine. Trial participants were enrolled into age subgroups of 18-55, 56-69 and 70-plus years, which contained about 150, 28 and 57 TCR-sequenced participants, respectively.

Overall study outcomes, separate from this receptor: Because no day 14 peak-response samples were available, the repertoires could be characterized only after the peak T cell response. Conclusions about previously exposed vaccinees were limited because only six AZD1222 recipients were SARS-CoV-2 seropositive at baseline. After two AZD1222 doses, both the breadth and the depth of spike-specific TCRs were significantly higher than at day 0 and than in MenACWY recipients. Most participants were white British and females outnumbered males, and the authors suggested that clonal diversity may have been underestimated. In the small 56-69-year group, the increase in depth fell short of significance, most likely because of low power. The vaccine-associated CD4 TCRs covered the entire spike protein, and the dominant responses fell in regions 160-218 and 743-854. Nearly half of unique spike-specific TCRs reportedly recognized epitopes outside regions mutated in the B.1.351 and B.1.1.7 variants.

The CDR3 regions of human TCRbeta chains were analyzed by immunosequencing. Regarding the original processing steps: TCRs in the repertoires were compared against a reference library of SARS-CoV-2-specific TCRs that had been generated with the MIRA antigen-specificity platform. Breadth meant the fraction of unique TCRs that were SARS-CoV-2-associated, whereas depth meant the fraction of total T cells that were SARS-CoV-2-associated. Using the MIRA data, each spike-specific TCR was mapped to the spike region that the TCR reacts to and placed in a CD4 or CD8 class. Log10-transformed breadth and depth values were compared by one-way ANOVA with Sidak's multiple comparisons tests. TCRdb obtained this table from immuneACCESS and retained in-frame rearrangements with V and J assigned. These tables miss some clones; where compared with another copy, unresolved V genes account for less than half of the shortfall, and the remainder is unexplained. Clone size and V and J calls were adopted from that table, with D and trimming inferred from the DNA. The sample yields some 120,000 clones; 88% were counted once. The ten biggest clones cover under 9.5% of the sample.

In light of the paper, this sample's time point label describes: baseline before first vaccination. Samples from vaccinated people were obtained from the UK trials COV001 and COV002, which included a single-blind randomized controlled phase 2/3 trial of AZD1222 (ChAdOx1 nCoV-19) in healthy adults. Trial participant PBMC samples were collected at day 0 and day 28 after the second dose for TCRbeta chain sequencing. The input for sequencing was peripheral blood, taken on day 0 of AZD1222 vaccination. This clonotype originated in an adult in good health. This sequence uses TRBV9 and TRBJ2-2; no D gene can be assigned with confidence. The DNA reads TGTGCCAGCAGCACAGTGAACACCGGGGAGCTGTTTTTT. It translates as CASSTVNTGELFF.